Sequencing of this TCR beta chain was carried out in a study of CD8+ T cells in alopecia areata. Study information: Affected scalp percentage set treated patients' severity scores. Broader study findings: A large proportion of expanded lesional clones were detected persisting in scalp and blood during tofacitinib.

V was clipped by 1 base and J by 10 bases, with 8 bases between them. CDR1 and CDR2 from the germline V gene are MGHRA and YSYEKL. This CDR3 spans 12 amino acids. This clone came up a few times. Its target is not known. The treatment denotes: oral pan-JAK inhibitor, 5-10 mg twice daily. RNA extraction and reverse transcription yielded cDNA as sequencing template. The data were produced by immunoSEQ multiplex PCR, yet TCRdb's version contains in-frame clones alone and is incomplete. Here the sample spans 130,000 or so clones, under 65% being singletons. The sequenced sample was CD4+ T cells sorted from blood, obtained at week 4, from a patient treated with tofacitinib. This chain connects TRBV4-1 to TRBJ2-4; no reliable D call. The receptor was isolated from a human donor with alopecia areata. CDR3 sequence: CASSQAGVIQYF. CDR3 DNA: TGCGCCAGCAGCCAAGCGGGCGTAATTCAGTACTTC.